This entry lists 14 T cell receptor beta chains sequenced from one sample in a study of T cells in Graves' hyperthyroidism and ophthalmopathy. Amplification of TCR beta CDR3 regions was performed using RNA transcripts as template. When the TCR CDR3 underwent first-round RT-PCR, the HTBI primer set was used. TCRdb fed the multiplex PCR reads into MiXCR, producing one record per CDR3 protein. Of around 690,000 distinct CDR3 sequences listed, 15% to 20% were seen once; the top ten hold about a sixth. Source material: blood. The receptors here all came from a man in his fifties with Graves' hyperthyroidism.

This clonotype was seen many times. The CDR3 nucleotides read TGTGCCAGCAGTTTGGGACAGGGGGACAATCAGCCCCAGCATTTT. Its translation: CASSLGQGDNQPQHF. This chain links TRBV12-3 or TRBV12-4 with TRBJ1-5; 11 bases line up with TRBD1. There are 15 residues in the CDR3. V gave up 3 bases and J gave up 3 bases; unmatched junction bases: 1.

This clonotype was recorded at least ten times. This sequence joins TRBV11-3 and TRBJ2-7, with 10 bases fitting TRBD1. After removal of 6 bases from V and 1 base from J, the junction contained 6 bases not matched to a gene. This CDR3 comprises 15 residues. Germline values: CDR1 SGHNT, CDR2 YENEEA. CDR3 DNA sequence: TGTGCCAGCAGTTCCGGGACAGGGGTTTCCTACGAGCAGTACTTC. Amino acid sequence: CASSSGTGVSYEQYF.

The rearrangement uses TRBV25-1 and TRBJ2-7, with D possibly TRBD2 on 6 matching bases. The germline CDR1 and CDR2 sequences are MGHDK and SYGVNS. The V and J ends lost 5 bases and 4 bases respectively, with 15 bases between them. CDR3 length: 14 residues. CDR3 residues: CASSWGVRGYEQYF. CDR3 coding DNA: TGTGCCAGCAGTTGGGGGGTCCGGGGGTACGAGCAGTACTTC.

This clonotype occurred many times. The chain uses TRBV12-3 or TRBV12-4 and TRBJ2-7; 10 nucleotides align to TRBD1. With V trimmed by 5 bases and J by 4 bases, 2 bases remained unmatched. The CDR3 consists of 13 residues. The CDR3 sequence is CASSGQGEYEQYF. In DNA form, the CDR3 reads TGTGCCAGCAGTGGACAGGGGGAGTACGAGCAGTACTTC.

This clonotype was observed a handful of times. V usage is TRBV5-1 and J usage is TRBJ1-2, with a possible D match to TRBD1 (6 bases). Trimming cost V 0 bases and J 7 bases, with 19 bases left between them. CDR1 and CDR2 from the germline V gene are SGHRS and YFSETQ. CDR3 size: 16 residues. CDR3 coding DNA: TGCGCCAGCAGCTTGGACCCACAGGGAACGCTCTCTGGCTACACCTTC. As protein: CASSLDPQGTLSGYTF.

This chain links TRBV5-1 with TRBJ2-7, with TRBD2 matching 12 bases. V was clipped by 0 bases and J by 2 bases; unmatched bases: 3. The germline V gene has CDR1 SGHRS and CDR2 YFSETQ. The length of the CDR3 is 16 residues. Here the CDR3 reads CASSLGLAGVPYEQYF. As DNA, the CDR3 is TGCGCCAGCAGCTTGGGACTAGCGGGAGTACCCTACGAGCAGTACTTC. The complete variable domain, with remaining parts taken from reference TRBV5-1 and TRBJ2-7, reads KAGVTQTPRYLIKTRGQQVTLSCSPISGHRSVSWYQQTPGQGLQFLFEYFSETQRNKGNFPGRFSGRQFSNSRSEMNVSTLELGDSALYLCASSLGLAGVPYEQYFGPGTRLTVT.

This chain connects TRBV2 to TRBJ2-2; 14 bases agree with TRBD2. The CDR3 has 17 amino acids. With 6 bases clipped from V and 1 base from J, the junction kept 4 bases outside the gene matches. CDR1 is SNHLY, CDR2 FYNNEI, per germline. CDR3 nucleotides: TGTGCCAGCAGGTCTGGACTAGCGGGAGGGAACACCGGGGAGCTGTTTTTT. It specifies CASRSGLAGGNTGELFF.

Comment on this clonotype: Compared with germline, one end of the junction differs, possibly owing to a read error. The chain links TRBV7-9 to TRBJ2-7; possibly TRBD1 for D (7 bases). CDR1 and CDR2 (germline): SEHNR, FQNEAQ (reference sequence). This CDR3 comprises 15 residues. The CDR3 sequence: CASSLWRAGGYGQYF. CDR3 coding DNA: TGTGCCAGCAGCTTATGGCGCGCAGGGGGGTACGGGCAGTACTTC.

This clonotype was found many times. The rearrangement uses TRBV24-1 and TRBJ2-2, with a possible D match to TRBD1 (6 bases). The CDR3 totals 17 residues. The germline V gene has CDR1 KGHDR and CDR2 SFDVKD. V lost 0 bases, J lost 5 bases, and 15 bases lay in between. Written as DNA, the CDR3 is TGTGCCACCAGTGATTTGCCAGGGGCAGGAAGTACCGGGGAGCTGTTTTTT. As protein: CATSDLPGAGSTGELFF.

V and J are TRBV14 and TRBJ1-2; no clear D. The CDR3 runs to 15 residues. Germline assignment: CDR1 SGHDN and CDR2 FVKESK. Trimming removed 0 bases at V and 8 bases at J, with 16 bases between. The CDR3 DNA reads TGTGCCAGCAGCCAAGATCGGAAGGGTAGTAACGGCTACACCTTC. Protein sequence: CASSQDRKGSNGYTF.

Note on this clonotype: As the CDR3 is not closed by the conserved phenylalanine or tryptophan, this likely results from a read error. This sequence joins TRBV5-6 and TRBJ1-3, with a tentative D call TRBD1 (5 bases). Germline values: CDR1 SGHDT, CDR2 YYEEEE. V was cut by 9 bases and J by 2 bases, with 18 bases left in between. There are 15 residues in the CDR3. In DNA form, the CDR3 reads TGTGCCACAGGCCCTTTCGGGGACCCTGGAAACACCATATATTTG. Translated, it gives CATGPFGDPGNTIYL.

This clonotype has a count of ten or more. V and J are TRBV9 and TRBJ2-5, with TRBD2 identical over 8 bases. From germline, CDR1 is SGDLS and CDR2 YYNGEE. The junction had 5 bases not matched to a gene; V was cut back by 1 base and J by 3 bases. CDR3 length: 15 amino acids. The CDR3 DNA follows: TGTGCCAGCAGCGTATATCCGGGACTAGAAGAGACCCAGTACTTC. This codes for CASSVYPGLEETQYF.

This clonotype has a handful of counts. This chain uses TRBV19 with TRBJ2-7; D might be TRBD2 (5 bases). Germline CDR1 reads LNHDA; CDR2 reads SQIVND (reference sequence). V was trimmed by 9 bases and J by 6 bases, leaving 18 bases between them. The CDR3 runs 13 residues. In DNA form, the CDR3 reads TGTGCCAGCCTAGGCGCGTTCGGAGGCGAGCAGTACTTC. It encodes CASLGAFGGEQYF.

This clonotype was counted many times. The chain carries TRBV20-1 and TRBJ2-5; 12 bases are shared with TRBD2. The CDR3 loop spans 15 amino acids. V shed 6 bases, J shed 2 bases, and the junction held 7 bases outside the gene matches. From germline, CDR1 is DFQATT and CDR2 SNEGSKA (reference sequence). The CDR3 here is CSAELAGGVQETQYF. The CDR3 coding sequence is TGCAGTGCAGAACTAGCGGGAGGCGTACAAGAGACCCAGTACTTC.